What follows are 2 T cell receptor beta chains derived from one specimen sequenced in a study of early T cells in non-severe SARS-CoV-2 infection. TCRdb reanalysed the 5' RACE reads using MiXCR and keeps one entry per CDR3 protein. Among 30,000 to 45,000 distinct CDR3 sequences, 3.5% to 4% were seen once, and the ten largest hold approximately 11%. The sequencing input was whole blood. All receptors come from an adult who was a healthcare worker with PCR-confirmed SARS-CoV-2 infection or an uninfected control (not recorded which).

This clonotype has at least ten counts. The J gene is TRBJ1-1, the V gene TRBV6-6, with a weak D call TRBD1 (6 bases). Trimming took off 6 bases at V and 7 bases at J, with 21 bases between the two ends. Germline V gene sequence: CDR1 MNHNY, CDR2 SVGAGI (reference sequence). The CDR3 runs 15 residues. DNA of the CDR3: TGTGCCAGCAGCCTCCCTACCTCCGGACAGCTTGAAGCTTTCTTT. As protein: CASSLPTSGQLEAFF.

This clonotype was counted many times. DNA of the CDR3: TGTGCCAGCAGTCCGGCGGGCTCCCTGCTAAGTTCACCCCTCCACTTT. Amino acid sequence: CASSPAGSLLSSPLHF. The rearrangement uses TRBV28 and TRBJ1-6; D ambiguous. The CDR3 loop spans 16 amino acids. Trimming left V 5 bases short and J 9 bases short, with 20 bases between. The V gene's germline CDR1 is MDHEN and CDR2 SYDVKM.